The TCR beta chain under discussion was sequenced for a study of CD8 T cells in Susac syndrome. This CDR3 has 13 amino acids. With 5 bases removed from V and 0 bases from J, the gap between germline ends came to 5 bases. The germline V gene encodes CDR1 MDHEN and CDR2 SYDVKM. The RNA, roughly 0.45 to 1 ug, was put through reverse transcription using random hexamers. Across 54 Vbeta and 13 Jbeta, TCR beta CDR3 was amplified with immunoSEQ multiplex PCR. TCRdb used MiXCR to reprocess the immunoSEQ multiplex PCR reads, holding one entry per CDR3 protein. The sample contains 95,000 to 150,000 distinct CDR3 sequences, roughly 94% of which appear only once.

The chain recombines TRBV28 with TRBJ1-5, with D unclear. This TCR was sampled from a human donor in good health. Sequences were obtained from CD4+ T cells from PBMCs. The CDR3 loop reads CASSRDSNQPQHF. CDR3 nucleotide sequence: TGTGCCAGCAGTCGGGATAGCAATCAGCCCCAGCATTTT.